Listed below are T cell receptor beta chains from one sample, sequenced in a study of blood T cell repertoires in COVID-19. Sequenced by immunoSEQ multiplex PCR; TCRdb stores in-frame clones only, minus some. The table records 110,000 to 150,000 clones, about 80% of them present only once. Sequenced input: peripheral blood. The receptors shown here come from a man aged 60 to 75 with acute or convalescent COVID-19. Both conserved end residues are part of each CDR3.

TRBV5-1 | CASGGLAGGNEQFF
TRBV4-2 | CASSQGPGLVETQYF
TRBV5-1 | CASSARTGGLYEQYF
TRBV27 | CASSAPREKLFF
TRBV19 | CASSRGQWNTEAFF
TRBV5-5 | CASSLPTTGIQYF
TRBV20-1 | CSASSRTGAYGYTF
TRBV6-5 | CASRNTMAFF
TRBV7-8 | CASSMLRQGTHEKLFF
TRBV19 | CASSISSEQPQHF
TRBV19 | CASSIRLRNTEAFF
TRBV19 | CASSISGNLGEQYF
TRBV6-2/TRBV6-3 | CASSYAGASNQPQHF
TRBV7-6 | CASSLDELAGSEQYF
TRBV15 | CATSRDIGGSTEAFF
TRBV12-3/TRBV12-4 | CASSPQGFTEAFF
TRBV7-8 | CASSPNAPSYEQYF
TRBV30 | CAWSVRRSGNEKLFF
TRBV28 | CASRSSPVTEAFF
TRBV3-1/TRBV3-2 | CASRPGHLSGNTIYF
TRBV4-2 | CASSQDMSGAYNEQFF
TRBV9 | CASSVGDGGGYGYTF
TRBV6-5 | CASSSGTGSPETQYF
TRBV7-9 | CASSFTRAGNTIYF
TRBV30 | CAWSVGGWDGQPQHF
TRBV7-9 | CASQLHSQANTEAFF
TRBV28 | CASSSSPGVSYEQYF
TRBV6-5 | CASSLAGGYTF
TRBV6-5 | CASSFAGGPVTGELFF
TRBV6-5 | CASRGQGAGNTIYF
TRBV18 | CASSPMEIQETQYF
TRBV28 | CASSPTGGSDTQYF
TRBV14 | CASSQDSGKLFTQYF
TRBV25-1 | CASSEGGQLGNTIYF
TRBV24-1 | CATSGRQGALYNEQFF
TRBV28 | CASSLSGATNEKLFF
TRBV2 | CASTTLGTGAYEQYF
TRBV3-1/TRBV3-2 | CASSQDRGKAPLHF
TRBV30 | CAWSLFPGYTF
TRBV28 | CASSDRGQNIQYF
TRBV30 | CAWTLYSYNEQFF
TRBV27 | CASRGGHLSYEQYF
TRBV5-4 | CASSPAPGGSSYNEQFF
TRBV6-5 | CASTSGLAGGETQYF
TRBV10-3 | CAASDYDRDHYEQYF
TRBV4-3 | CASSQEPRAGELFF
TRBV5-5 | CASSGFGGSNQPQHF
TRBV29-1 | CSVEDSAGSPLHF
TRBV6-1 | CASSEAGGPSNQPQHF
TRBV7-9 | CASSLSSYEQYF
TRBV6-5 | CASSPDSWKTQYF
TRBV7-6 | CASSLGGTSRPEEQFF
TRBV28 | CASTSREGNNEQFF
TRBV28 | CASSLGQGVQPQHF
TRBV5-1 | CASSREGVNEKLFF